The T cell receptor beta chain under discussion was sequenced for a study of blood T cell repertoires in COVID-19. Study-level background: Spain, Italy and the United States supplied samples that represented acute and convalescent COVID-19. Sources were T cells, B-cell-depleted T cells, or PBMCs; the material itself was cDNA or gDNA.

A Seattle source enrolled patients during active infection and followed them longitudinally. In the authors' workflow: It was from reference gene primer amplification that nucleated cell counts were estimated. Clones were sequenced by immunoSEQ multiplex PCR, and TCRdb holds only the in-frame ones, with some missing. That table supplies the V and J calls and clone size; D and trimming were determined from the DNA. This table has about 150,000 clones, more than 80% appearing once. V dropped 8 bases and J dropped 5; count of bases not matched to a gene: 7. The CDR3 sequence is 14 residues long. Germline CDR1 is SEHNR and CDR2 is FQNEAQ (reference sequence).

Sequencing was performed on peripheral blood. This TCR was recovered from a man aged 18-30 years with COVID-19, enrolled during active disease. The chain carries TRBV7-9 and TRBJ2-5; 11 bases are shared with TRBD1. The chain's CDR3 is CASQGQGARETQYF. In DNA form, the CDR3 reads TGTGCCAGCCAAGGACAGGGGGCGCGGGAGACCCAGTACTTC.